A selection of T cell receptor beta chains follows, all from one sample in a study of glioma-infiltrating T cells after dendritic cell vaccination. Sequenced by immunoSEQ multiplex PCR; TCRdb stores in-frame clones only, minus some. The sample carries around 100,000 clones, roughly 79% recorded once. Specimen: blood, collected before dendritic cell vaccination. All receptors derive from a human donor with glioblastoma. Both conserved end residues are part of each CDR3.

TRBV4-1 | CASSNSGHRGELFF
TRBV5-4 | CASSPTDSGNTIYF
TRBV2 | CASSEELMSTEAFF
TRBV5-1 | CASSLDRGSYNEQFF
TRBV5-6 | CASSTGTGFSGANVLTF
TRBV13 | CASSLGFRDSGVETQYF
TRBV4-2 | CASSQEAEPGNTIYF
TRBV9 | CASSVGWSGGDNNEQFF
TRBV4-1 | CASSLTGTEAYEQYF
TRBV19 | CASTYGGAYQPQHF
TRBV19 | CASSTTGGATGELFF
TRBV7-9 | CASSPSRDRDRYTGELFF
TRBV10-1 | CASSESESYGYTF
TRBV2 | CASSQQGGDYEQYF
TRBV19 | CASSTQDRGLQETQYF
TRBV19 | CASSVESGLTSYNEQFF
TRBV19 | CASSMSLGGATEETQYF
TRBV7-3 | CASSLRGRGTDTQYF
TRBV4-3 | CASSQDLRLGSYEQYF
TRBV11-2 | CASGQGARLDGYTF
TRBV11-3 | CASSRGSENEQYF
TRBV7-7 | CASSLTVAGELFF
TRBV5-1 | CASSLRTREETQYF